A selection of T cell receptor beta chains follows, all from one sample in a study of T cell changes during pregnancy in multiple sclerosis. Profiling relied on immunoSEQ multiplex PCR, and the TCRdb table lists in-frame clones only, not all of them. The sample has tens of thousands of clones, 85% to 95% seen once; the top ten hold roughly 0.92%. This material consisted of peripheral blood, taken after pregnancy. Receptors were obtained from a female donor with multiple sclerosis, enrolled in a pregnancy study. Both conserved end residues are trimmed from each CDR3.

TRBJ2-1 TRBV6-4 ASSDDRYSYNEQF
TRBJ2-7 TRBV6-1 ASRVTSGGTYEQY
TRBJ1-1 TRBV7-3 ASSAQPGGAAF
TRBJ2-3 TRBV4-3 ASSPRTGYTDTQY
TRBJ1-2 TRBV6-5 ASSYSQGRIYGYT
TRBJ2-7 TRBV7-2 ASSQWTGYEQY
TRBJ2-3 TRBV11-2 ASSLGLASTDTQY
TRBJ1-1 TRBV4-1 ASSQVSGNAEAF
TRBJ2-5 TRBV2 ASRTGGNTFQETQY
TRBJ1-4 TRBV7-9 ASSPSGSGEKLF
TRBJ2-5 TRBV18 ASSPPGKRETQY
TRBJ2-1 TRBV4-3 ASSQVGDLSYNEQF
TRBJ1-2 TRBV10-3 AISGHWGENYGYT
TRBJ2-1 TRBV6-4 ASSPRVGIPYNEQF
TRBJ2-3 TRBV7-9 ASSPRTSGVSDTQY
TRBJ2-1 TRBV6-1 ASSERREDGF
TRBJ1-5 TRBV6-6 ASVPPEGYPNQPQH
TRBJ1-3 TRBV6-5 ASSRSSGNTIY
TRBJ1-2 TRBV5-1 ASSLGVGPTNYGYT
TRBJ2-3 TRBV7-3 ASSPSGNRGTDTQY
TRBJ2-2 TRBV5-4 ASSSQGSGELF
TRBJ1-1 TRBV7-3 ASSLMGAGNTEAF
TRBJ1-1 TRBV7-9 ASSPETGSEAF